The 17 T cell receptor beta chains given below trace back to one sample, sequenced in a study of shared clonotypes between healthy human individuals. Sequenced by immunoSEQ multiplex PCR; TCRdb stores in-frame clones only, minus some. Of around 2.5 million clones in the sample, approximately 93% are singletons; the top ten hold roughly 0.39%. The specimen was naive CD4+ T cells from PBMCs. Sample subset: CD45RA+ positively selected. These receptors were obtained from a man younger than 35 in good health. Some clones in this sample may be carry-over from other donors' samples.

This clone appeared a single time. The chain employs TRBV6-5 and TRBJ1-1; D uncertain. Germline V gives CDR1 MNHEY, CDR2 SVGAGI. The CDR3 length is 15 residues. Between the trimmed V and J ends, which lost 2 bases and 4 bases, there was a span of 14 bases. The CDR3 is CASSYAPRVGTEAFF. The CDR3 DNA reads as TGTGCCAGCAGTTACGCCCCCCGCGTAGGCACTGAAGCTTTCTTT.

A single count supports this clone. Here the CDR3 reads CASGNERGGYTF. Written as DNA, the CDR3 is TGTGCCAGCGGGAACGAGCGCGGCGGCTACACCTTC. The chain links TRBV19 to TRBJ1-2; D gene ambiguous. The CDR3 loop spans 12 amino acids. Between the trimmed V and J ends, which lost 9 bases and 8 bases, there was a span of 16 bases. Germline V lookup: CDR1 LNHDA, CDR2 SQIVND (reference sequence).

This clone was counted a single time. The V and J genes are TRBV15 and TRBJ2-1; no clear D gene. Deletions cut 0 bases from V and 10 bases from J, with 16 bases between. This CDR3 is 15 amino acids long. Per the germline V gene, CDR1 is LNHNV and CDR2 is YYDKDF (reference sequence). CDR3 coding DNA: TGTGCCACCAGCAGAGAGCACCCTGGCACCGACGAGCAGTTCTTC. Protein: CATSREHPGTDEQFF.

The chain uses TRBV5-1 and TRBJ2-3; 7 bases line up with TRBD1. The CDR3 length is 15 residues. Trimming cost V 2 bases and J 0 bases; bases outside gene matches: 3. Germline V gives CDR1 SGHRS, CDR2 YFSETQ. DNA for the CDR3: TGCGCCAGCAGCTTCAGGGGGTCTAGCACAGATACGCAGTATTTT. It codes for CASSFRGSSTDTQYF. Full variable domain (missing parts from reference TRBV5-1 and TRBJ2-3): KAGVTQTPRYLIKTRGQQVTLSCSPISGHRSVSWYQQTPGQGLQFLFEYFSETQRNKGNFPGRFSGRQFSNSRSEMNVSTLELGDSALYLCASSFRGSSTDTQYFGPGTRLTVL.

The rearrangement links TRBV5-1 to TRBJ2-7; perhaps TRBD1 as D (6 bases). V shed 4 bases and J shed 0 bases, with 11 bases lying between them. This CDR3 is 14 amino acids long. Germline V CDR1 and CDR2: SGHRS, YFSETQ. The CDR3 nucleotides are TGCGCCAGCAGCGCGGACAGTGGCTCCTACGAGCAGTACTTC. This sequence encodes CASSADSGSYEQYF.

The J gene is TRBJ2-1, the V gene TRBV4-3, with 7 bases identical to TRBD2. The CDR3 runs 12 residues. Germline CDR1 is LGHNA and CDR2 is YSLEER. J lost 14 bases, V lost 0 bases, and 4 bases had no gene match. CDR3: CASSQDRGVKFF. The CDR3, as DNA: TGCGCCAGCAGCCAAGATCGGGGGGTAAAGTTCTTC.

The V call is TRBV12-5, the J call TRBJ1-1; TRBD1 agrees at 7 bases. V lost 1 base, J lost 3 bases, and 2 bases stayed unmatched. This CDR3 region has 14 residues. Germline V CDR1 and CDR2: LGHNT, FRNRAP. The CDR3 DNA reads as TGTGCTAGTGGTTTGGAGGGGGCGTACACTGAAGCTTTCTTT. This codes for CASGLEGAYTEAFF.

V gene TRBV5-5 combines with J gene TRBJ2-7; 7 positions agree with TRBD1. Germline V gives CDR1 SGHKS, CDR2 YYEKEE (reference sequence). With 5 bases clipped from V and 9 bases from J, the junction kept 14 bases outside the gene matches. The CDR3 is 14 residues long. CDR3 in amino acids: CASSSTGIGLGQYF. In DNA form, the CDR3 reads TGTGCCAGCAGTTCGACAGGGATAGGATTGGGGCAGTACTTC.

This clone occurred once. The gene calls are TRBV10-1 and TRBJ2-5; TRBD2 matches 15 bases. The germline V gene encodes CDR1 WNHNN and CDR2 SYGVQD (reference sequence). V lost 6 bases to trimming and J lost 5 bases; unmatched junction nucleotides: 4. The CDR3 runs to 15 residues. Written as DNA, the CDR3 is TGCGCCAGCAGCACCGGGACTAGCGGGGGGGAGACCCAGTACTTC. Its protein is CASSTGTSGGETQYF.

The rearrangement uses TRBV9 and TRBJ2-7, with TRBD2 matching over 16 bases. This CDR3 spans 14 amino acids. V lost 5 bases, J lost 5 bases, and 1 base stayed unmatched. The germline gives CDR1 SGDLS, CDR2 YYNGEE. In DNA form, the CDR3 reads TGTGCCAGCAGTGGGACTAGCGGGAGGGACGAGCAGTACTTC. This sequence encodes CASSGTSGRDEQYF.

The CDR3, as DNA: TGTGCCAGCAGCGTAGCTGCCGGATCCCTTGTGGAAAAACTGTTTTTT. Its protein is CASSVAAGSLVEKLFF. The chain links TRBV9 to TRBJ1-4, with D uncertain. V lost 0 bases and J lost 8, with 17 bases in between. Germline CDR1 and CDR2: SGDLS and YYNGEE. The CDR3 covers 16 residues.

This chain joins TRBV5-1 and TRBJ2-2; D remains unclear. The CDR3 covers 15 residues. V was cut by 0 bases and J by 2 bases, with 8 bases left in between. Germline assignment: CDR1 SGHRS and CDR2 YFSETQ. CDR3 sequence reads: CASSLAKYNTGELFF. The DNA for the CDR3 is TGCGCCAGCAGCTTGGCCAAGTATAACACCGGGGAGCTGTTTTTT.

The chain couples TRBV5-5 to TRBJ2-7; no clear D. The germline CDR1 and CDR2 sequences are SGHKS and YYEKEE (reference sequence). The CDR3 spans 14 residues. The germline V and J ends were trimmed by 2 bases and 5 bases, with 14 bases remaining between them. The CDR3 DNA reads TGTGCCAGCAGCTTCCGGCCAGCTGGAGACGAGCAGTACTTC. Amino acids: CASSFRPAGDEQYF.

This clone was observed a single time. V and J are TRBV7-8 and TRBJ2-2; D is unresolved. With 6 bases removed from V and 4 bases from J, the gap between germline ends came to 18 bases. This CDR3 comprises 16 residues. Germline values: CDR1 SGHVS, CDR2 FQNEAQ. The CDR3 DNA reads TGTGCCAGCAGTCCCTTGGGCACCATAGGCACCGGGGAGCTGTTTTTT. Translation gives CASSPLGTIGTGELFF.

The chain recombines TRBV19 with TRBJ1-2; 7 nucleotides match TRBD1. V lost 9 bases and J lost 2; bases outside the gene matches: 9. The CDR3 runs to 14 residues. CDR1 LNHDA and CDR2 SQIVND come from the germline V gene (reference sequence). CDR3 protein: CASQKRTGNYGYTF. CDR3 coding DNA: TGTGCCAGCCAAAAAAGGACAGGCAACTATGGCTACACCTTC.

This chain links TRBV9 with TRBJ2-7; D might be TRBD1 or TRBD2, each matching 5 bases. The CDR3 is made up of 13 amino acids. V lost 7 bases, J lost 5 bases, and 16 bases lay in between. Germline V CDR1 and CDR2: SGDLS, YYNGEE. The CDR3 reads CASGDGRIHEQYF. The CDR3, as DNA: TGTGCCAGCGGGGACGGTCGGATCCACGAGCAGTACTTC.

This clone has just one count. The rearrangement links TRBV5-1 to TRBJ2-2, with 10 positions matching TRBD1. The CDR3 contains 17 residues. The V and J ends lost 4 bases and 5 bases, in that order; junction bases with no gene match: 11. The germline V gene has CDR1 SGHRS and CDR2 YFSETQ. The CDR3 sequence is CASSVGTGESVTGELFF. In nucleotides, the CDR3 is TGCGCCAGCAGCGTGGGGACAGGGGAATCCGTTACCGGGGAGCTGTTTTTT.